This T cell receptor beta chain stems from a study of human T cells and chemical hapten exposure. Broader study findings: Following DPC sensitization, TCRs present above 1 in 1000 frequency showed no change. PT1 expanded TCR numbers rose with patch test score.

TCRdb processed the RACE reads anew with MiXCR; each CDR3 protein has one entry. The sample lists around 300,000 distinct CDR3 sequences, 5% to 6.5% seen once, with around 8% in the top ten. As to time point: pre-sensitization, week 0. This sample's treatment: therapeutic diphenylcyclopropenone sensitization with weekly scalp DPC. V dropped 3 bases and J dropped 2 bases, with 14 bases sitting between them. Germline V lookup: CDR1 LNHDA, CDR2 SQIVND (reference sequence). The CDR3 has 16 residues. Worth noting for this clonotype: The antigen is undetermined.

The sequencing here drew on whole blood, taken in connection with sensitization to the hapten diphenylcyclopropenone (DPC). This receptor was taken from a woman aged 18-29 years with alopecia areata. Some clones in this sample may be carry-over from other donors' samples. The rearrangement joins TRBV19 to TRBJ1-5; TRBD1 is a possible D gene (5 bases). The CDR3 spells CASSMTAPWGNQPQHF. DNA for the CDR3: TGTGCCAGTAGTATGACAGCGCCCTGGGGCAATCAGCCCCAGCATTTT. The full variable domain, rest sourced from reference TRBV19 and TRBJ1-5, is DGGITQSPKYLFRKEGQNVTLSCEQNLNHDAMYWYRQDPGQGLRLIYYSQIVNDFQKGDIAEGYSVSREKKESFPLTVTSAQKNPTAFYLCASSMTAPWGNQPQHFGDGTRLSIL.